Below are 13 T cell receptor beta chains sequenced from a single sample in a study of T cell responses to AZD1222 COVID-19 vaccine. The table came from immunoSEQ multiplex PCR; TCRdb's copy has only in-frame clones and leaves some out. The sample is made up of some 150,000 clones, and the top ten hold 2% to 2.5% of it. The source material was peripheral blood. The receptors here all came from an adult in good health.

CDR3 residues: CASSSRGDHSYNEQFF. The CDR3 DNA sequence: TGTGCCAGCAGCTCGCGGGGGGATCACTCCTACAATGAGCAGTTCTTC. This sequence joins TRBV7-9 and TRBJ2-1, with TRBD2 matching 8 bases. The CDR3 is 16 amino acids. V dropped 4 bases and J dropped 0; count of bases not matched to a gene: 5. Germline lookup yields CDR1 SEHNR and CDR2 FQNEAQ (reference sequence).

This CDR3 reads CASSYSDYSYEQYF. The DNA for the CDR3 is TGTGCCAGCAGTTACTCGGACTACTCCTACGAGCAGTACTTC. The J gene is TRBJ2-7, the V gene TRBV6-6, with a tentative D call TRBD2 (6 bases). Trimming cost V 0 bases and J 0 bases, with 6 bases left between them. The CDR3 has 14 amino acids. Germline V gene lookup returns CDR1 MNHNY and CDR2 SVGAGI (reference sequence).

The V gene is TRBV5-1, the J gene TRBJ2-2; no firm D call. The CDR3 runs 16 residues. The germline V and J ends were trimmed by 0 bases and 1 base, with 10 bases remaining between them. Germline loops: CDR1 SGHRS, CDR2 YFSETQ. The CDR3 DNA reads TGCGCCAGCAGCTTGGCCCAGCTAATGAACACCGGGGAGCTGTTTTTT. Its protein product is CASSLAQLMNTGELFF.

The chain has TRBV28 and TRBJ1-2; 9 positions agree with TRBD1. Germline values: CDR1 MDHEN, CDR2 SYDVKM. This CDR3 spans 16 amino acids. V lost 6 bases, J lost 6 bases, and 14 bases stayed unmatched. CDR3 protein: CASRSSRDRDTHGYTF. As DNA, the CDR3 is TGTGCCAGCAGATCCTCCCGGGACAGGGATACCCATGGCTACACCTTC.

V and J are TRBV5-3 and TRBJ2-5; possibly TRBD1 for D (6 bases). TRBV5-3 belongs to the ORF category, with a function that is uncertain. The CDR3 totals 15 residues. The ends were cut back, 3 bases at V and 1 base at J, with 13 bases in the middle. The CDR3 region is CARSSGQSRQETQYF. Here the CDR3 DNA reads TGTGCCAGAAGCTCCGGACAGAGCCGCCAAGAGACCCAGTACTTC.

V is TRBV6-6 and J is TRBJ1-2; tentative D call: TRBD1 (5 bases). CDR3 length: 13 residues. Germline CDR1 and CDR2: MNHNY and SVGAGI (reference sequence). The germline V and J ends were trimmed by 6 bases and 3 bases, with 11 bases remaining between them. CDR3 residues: CASRETGDYGYTF. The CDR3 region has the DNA TGTGCCAGCAGAGAAACGGGGGACTATGGCTACACCTTC.

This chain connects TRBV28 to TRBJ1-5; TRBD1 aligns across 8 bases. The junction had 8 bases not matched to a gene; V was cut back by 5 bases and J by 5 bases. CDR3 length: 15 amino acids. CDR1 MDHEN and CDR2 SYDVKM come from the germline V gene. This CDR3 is CASSVPQGAYQPQHF. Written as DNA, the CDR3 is TGTGCCAGCAGTGTACCCCAGGGGGCTTATCAGCCCCAGCATTTT.

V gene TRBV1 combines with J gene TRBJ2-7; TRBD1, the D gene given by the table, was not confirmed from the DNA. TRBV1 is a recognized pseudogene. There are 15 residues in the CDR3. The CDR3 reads CTSSQVQGGSYEQYF. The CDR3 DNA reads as TGCACCAGCAGCCAAGTGCAAGGGGGCTCCTACGAGCAGTACTTC.

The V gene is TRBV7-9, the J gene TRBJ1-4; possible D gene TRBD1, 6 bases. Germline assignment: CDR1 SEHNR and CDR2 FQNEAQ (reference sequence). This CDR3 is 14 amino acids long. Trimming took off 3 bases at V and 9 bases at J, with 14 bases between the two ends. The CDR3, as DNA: TGTGCCAGCAGCTTGGGGCAGGGGTGGCAAAAACTGTTTTTT. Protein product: CASSLGQGWQKLFF.

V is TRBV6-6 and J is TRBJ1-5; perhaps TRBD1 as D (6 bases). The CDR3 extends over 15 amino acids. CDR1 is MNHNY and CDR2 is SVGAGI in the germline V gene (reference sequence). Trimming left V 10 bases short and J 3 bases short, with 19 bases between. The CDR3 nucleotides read TGTGCCACTCAACTGGCGCAGGGGAACAATCAGCCCCAGCATTTT. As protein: CATQLAQGNNQPQHF.

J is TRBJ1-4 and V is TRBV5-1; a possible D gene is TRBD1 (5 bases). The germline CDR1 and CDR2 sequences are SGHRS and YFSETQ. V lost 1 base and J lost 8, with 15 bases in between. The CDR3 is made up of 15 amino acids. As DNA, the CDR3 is TGCGCCAGCAGCTTGAACCCCGCCGGGGGGGAAAAACTGTTTTTT. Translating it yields CASSLNPAGGEKLFF.

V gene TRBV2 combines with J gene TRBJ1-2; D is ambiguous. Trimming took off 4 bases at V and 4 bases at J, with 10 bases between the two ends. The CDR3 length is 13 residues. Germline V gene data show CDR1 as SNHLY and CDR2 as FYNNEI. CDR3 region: CASSGLSTYGYTF. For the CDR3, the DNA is TGTGCCAGCAGTGGACTCAGCACCTATGGCTACACCTTC.

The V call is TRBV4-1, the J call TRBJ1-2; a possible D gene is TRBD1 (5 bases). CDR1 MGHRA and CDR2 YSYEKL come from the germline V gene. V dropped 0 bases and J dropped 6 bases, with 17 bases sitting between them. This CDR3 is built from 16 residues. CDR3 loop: CASSQDEAGKRNGYTF. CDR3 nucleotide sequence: TGCGCCAGCAGCCAAGATGAGGCAGGGAAAAGAAATGGCTACACCTTC.